This is a list of T cell receptor beta chains from one sample in a study of blood T cell repertoires in COVID-19. Generated by immunoSEQ multiplex PCR, the TCRdb table keeps only in-frame clones and is missing some. Among about 190,000 clones, about 88% were seen once, and the ten largest hold under 4%. The material sequenced was PBMCs or T cells enriched from blood (not recorded which). Receptors originate from a woman aged 25 to 39 who had recovered from COVID-19. CDR3s leave out the opening cysteine and the closing phenylalanine or tryptophan. The order of the fields is J gene, V gene, CDR3 protein.

>TRBJ1-1|TRBV5-1
ASSLEIGGAGTEAF
>TRBJ1-2|TRBV5-4
ASRMGHGYGYT
>TRBJ2-2|TRBV19
ASNFRGPAGELF
>TRBJ1-2|TRBV5-4
ASSGDSLHNYGYT
>TRBJ2-1|TRBV3-1/TRBV3-2
ASSLPGAGGHNEQF
>TRBJ2-5|TRBV29-1
SVGIWGAETQY
>TRBJ2-3|TRBV4-1
ASSQALAGGPTDTQY
>TRBJ2-3|TRBV7-9
ASSFARGGSTDTQY
>TRBJ1-2|TRBV27
ASSLRGAQGYT
>TRBJ2-1|TRBV6-5
ASSSTGWVNEQF
>TRBJ2-5|TRBV24-1
ATMEAETQY
>TRBJ1-4|TRBV28
ASSWGGATNEKLF
>TRBJ2-3|TRBV21-1
ASSKQRGGREGPDTQY
>TRBJ2-7|TRBV5-4
ASSLQGVGRQY
>TRBJ1-4|TRBV7-9
ASSLETGGGGKLF
>TRBJ2-1|TRBV18
ASSPRGGPGNEQF
>TRBJ2-7|TRBV4-2
ASSQGLAREQY
>TRBJ2-3|TRBV28
ASSIAGGRGDTQY
>TRBJ1-2|TRBV6-5
ASSYTRGTGAYGYT
>TRBJ1-2|TRBV28
ASSPEGGYT
>TRBJ2-6|TRBV5-1
ASRPRSSGANVLT
>TRBJ1-1|TRBV30
AWTQGNTEAF
>TRBJ1-1|TRBV19
ASTVQRTRNTEAF
>TRBJ2-2|TRBV5-1
ASSLEASNTGELF
>TRBJ2-1|TRBV10-2
ASSDRRSYNEQF
>TRBJ2-3|TRBV28
ASSLVGAVDTQY
>TRBJ2-5|TRBV2
ASRERGRETQY
>TRBJ1-4|TRBV19
ASSGTGYEKLF
>TRBJ1-5|TRBV28
ASSPGTGGNQPQH
>TRBJ2-5|TRBV19
ASSLRGVSETQY
>TRBJ1-6|TRBV7-2
ASSLGQSNSPLH
>TRBJ2-7|TRBV6-5
ASSYRVPGQSYEQY
>TRBJ2-3|TRBV28
ASSQGGSEGTQY
>TRBJ1-2|TRBV28
ASSSPGQVYGYT
>TRBJ1-4|TRBV28
ASSATGTANEKLF
>TRBJ2-7|TRBV11-3
ASSEGAGGPYEQY
>TRBJ1-6|TRBV4-2
ASSPGGEGSNSPLH
>TRBJ2-7|TRBV5-1
ASSLQAENYEQY
>TRBJ2-7|TRBV29-1
SVEKGGAYEQY
>TRBJ2-1|TRBV7-9
ASSPSGVRFAEQF
>TRBJ2-1|TRBV3-1/TRBV3-2
ASRDRGKYNEQF
>TRBJ2-5|TRBV18
ASSPPGTRNQETQY
>TRBJ1-3|TRBV5-5
ASSLGSSTGNTIY
>TRBJ1-1|TRBV6-1
ASSGLITGIRNTEAF
>TRBJ1-1|TRBV6-5
ASKQGTEAF
>TRBJ2-1|TRBV10-3
AISDRDEQF
>TRBJ1-1|TRBV19
ASSIRLGRRSTEAF
>TRBJ2-2|TRBV7-9
ASSLVRSERGRTGELF
>TRBJ2-1|TRBV7-3
ASSQGTVSYNEQF
>TRBJ1-4|TRBV15
ATSSMSQFNEKLF
>TRBJ1-3|TRBV6-5
ATSTLTGFGNTIY
>TRBJ2-3|TRBV10-3
AISERGVTDTQY
>TRBJ1-1|TRBV19
ASSQSLNTEAF
>TRBJ1-4|TRBV6-5
ASSLQQGKSEKLF
>TRBJ2-2|TRBV4-2
ASSQEGLAGNTGELF
>TRBJ2-3|TRBV5-1
ASSFSPGTDTQY
>TRBJ1-4|TRBV7-2
ASSLSGGRGRGKLF
>TRBJ2-3|TRBV2
ASSATGSRTDTQY